This TCR beta chain was sequenced in a study of CD8+CD57+ T cells in acquired aplastic anemia. Whole-study findings and limits: Patients did not significantly differ from controls in CD8+ Simpson's diversity. Patients and controls had in common approximately 30 CD8+ CDR3 sequences.

The template for TCR beta VDJ and CDR3 sequence profiling was genomic DNA. TCRdb recomputed calls from the reads with MiXCR, one row per CDR3 protein. The sample records roughly 190,000 distinct CDR3 sequences, less than 70% being singletons. Notes on this clonotype: Its antigen is not identified.

Trimming pared 7 bases from V and 7 bases from J, leaving 23 bases between. The length of the CDR3 is 16 residues. Germline values: CDR1 LGHNA, CDR2 YSLEER. Source material: sorted CD4+, CD8+, or CD8+CD57+ T cells (not recorded which) from PBMCs. The chain employs TRBV4-3 and TRBJ1-5; D might be TRBD1 (5 bases). The clonotype originates from a human donor in good health, serving as a control. CDR3 coding DNA: TGCGCCAGCACCGCATCGGGAGAGGGGAGGGAACAGCCCCAGCATTTT. Protein product: CASTASGEGREQPQHF.